Listed below are T cell receptor beta chains from one sample, sequenced in a study of blood T cell repertoires in COVID-19. Here immunoSEQ multiplex PCR was the method, and the copy in TCRdb shows in-frame clones only, minus some. Found here are about 250,000 clones, over 80% of them singletons; the top ten hold just over 2.5%. Sequencing used PBMCs or T cells enriched from blood (not recorded which). All receptors derive from a woman aged 30 to 39 with acute COVID-19. The conserved cysteine and the conserved F or W are not part of the CDR3 here.

>TRBV15|TRBJ2-1
ATSRDRGSYNEQF
>TRBV23-1|TRBJ1-4
ASSQNLRDRIANEKLF
>TRBV7-9|TRBJ1-1
ASSLAPGGAREAF
>TRBV19|TRBJ1-1
ASSIRIRGIFEAF
>TRBV11-2|TRBJ2-7
ASRRTSGGLYEQY
>TRBV7-9|TRBJ2-6
ASSSHRETGANVLT
>TRBV7-9|TRBJ1-2
ASSLAGFANYGYT
>TRBV4-1|TRBJ2-5
ASSPNVPLAGEETQY
>TRBV18|TRBJ1-2
ASSRPGQGWGYT
>TRBV6-5|TRBJ1-5
ASRGEFSNQPQH
>TRBV5-6|TRBJ2-1
ASSLAGQGVVVAQF
>TRBV9|TRBJ2-2
ASSVETGVGELF
>TRBV7-2|TRBJ1-1
ASSLMGGDTEAF
>TRBV5-4|TRBJ1-1
ASSLEQGRTEAF
>TRBV25-1|TRBJ1-4
ASSELQGALEKLF
>TRBV7-9|TRBJ1-2
ASSPPGHPSDGYT
>TRBV7-2|TRBJ1-1
ASSLGTGPTEAF
>TRBV30|TRBJ1-3
AWRRQGLSGNTIY
>TRBV27|TRBJ2-3
ASSYDRASTDTQY
>TRBV5-6|TRBJ1-2
ASSLTGIGYGYT
>TRBV6-5|TRBJ2-7
ASSYSFGDRVHEQY
>TRBV5-6|TRBJ1-5
ASSSVSGYNQPQH
>TRBV19|TRBJ2-5
ASRHTGGMETQY
>TRBV6-5|TRBJ2-7
ASSGTGQGDYEQY
>TRBV6-2/TRBV6-3|TRBJ1-5
ASSPTGVGQPQH
>TRBV7-9|TRBJ1-6
AVAAGGVLH
>TRBV29-1|TRBJ1-1
SVPDRNTEAF
>TRBV19|TRBJ2-3
ASSITSGAPDTQY
>TRBV7-2|TRBJ1-4
ASSPGATNEKLF
>TRBV4-3|TRBJ1-2
ASSQGTVSYGYT
>TRBV10-1|TRBJ2-2
ASSSDRSLNTGELF
>TRBV7-2|TRBJ2-1
ASSPPGGGQYNEQF
>TRBV7-2|TRBJ1-5
ASSSERNQPQH
>TRBV29-1|TRBJ1-2
SVRQGSSINYGYT
>TRBV7-2|TRBJ1-2
ASSLVVGQGVSGGYT
>TRBV5-1|TRBJ2-3
ASKTSGSTDTQY